Included here is one T cell receptor (beta chain) sequence, with context. What it binds is not known. This entry belongs to a study of cytomegalovirus exposure and HLA in healthy donors. Study as a whole: The same platform was used for the approximately 110 validation repertoires and the roughly 670 first-cohort repertoires, a later analysis reported.

The table came from immunoSEQ multiplex PCR; TCRdb's copy has only in-frame clones and leaves some out. The sample carries 250,000 to 350,000 clones, about nine tenths recorded once. CDR1 is LGHNA and CDR2 is YSLEER in the germline V gene. V was trimmed by 2 bases and J by 2 bases, leaving 10 bases between them. The CDR3 sequence is 14 residues long. Separate from the approximately 670-subject first cohort, the approximately 120-subject validation cohort was the one that the donors belonged to. Study-wide results and caveats: Rarity marked most TCR sequences, yet some public TCRs occurred in many donors. Altogether, 170 or so TCR beta chains were recorded as cytomegalovirus-associated.

The TCR comes from a woman in her twenties or thirties in good health and CMV-seropositive. The sequencing input was PBMCs. The chain is built from TRBV4-3 and TRBJ2-7; tentative D call: TRBD2 (5 bases). CDR3 nucleotide sequence: TGCGCCAGCAGCCAATCTACCGGGGCCTACGAGCAGTACTTC. This encodes CASSQSTGAYEQYF.